This TCR beta chain came from a study of shared clonotypes between healthy human individuals. General study results and limits: Expectations were that clonotype sharing among donors would be affected by sequencing depth.

About this clone: Its antigen is still unknown.

Donation came from healthy HIV-negative adults that had no recent acute infections or vaccinations. The authors split each subset's genomic DNA evenly across several immunoSEQ plates. What was sequenced on ten immunoSEQ deep assay plates was unsorted PBMC DNA. Clones were read by immunoSEQ multiplex PCR, and TCRdb kept only the in-frame ones, dropping some. The repertoire includes about 480,000 clones, approximately 79% of them detected once, and 12% sits in the top ten. Sequenced: PBMCs. The receptor was isolated from a woman in her forties in good health. Some clones in this sample may be carry-over from other donors' samples.

In nucleotides, the CDR3 is TGTGCCAGCAGCCCCGGACAGGGCCTAAGGGTCCAGCCCCAGCATTTT. Protein: CASSPGQGLRVQPQHF. The rearrangement uses TRBV7-2 and TRBJ1-5; 8 nucleotides match TRBD1. Trimming at V came to 5 bases and at J to 7 bases, leaving 13 bases not matched to a gene. The CDR3 sequence is 16 residues long. CDR1 and CDR2 (germline): SGHTA, FQGNSA. Combining the CDR3 with reference TRBV7-2 and TRBJ1-5 gives the whole variable domain GAGVSQSPSNKVTEKGKDVELRCDPISGHTALYWYRQSLGQGLEFLIYFQGNSAPDKSGLPSDRFSAERTGGSVSTLTIQRTQQEDSAVYLCASSPGQGLRVQPQHFGDGTRLSIL.